A selection of T cell receptor beta chains follows, all from one sample in a study of T cells expressing NK-cell markers. TCRdb re-called the 5' RACE reads; one entry per CDR3 protein, DNA not given. The ten top clones account for about 5.2%, within a sample of a few hundred thousand distinct CDR3 sequences. Sequencing was performed on blood T cells: a sorted CD56 or NKG2C T cell subset, CD4+ or CD8+ T cells, or bulk PBMC T cells (not recorded which). All receptors derive from a man aged 18 to 69 in good health. Each CDR3 is given with its conserved first and last residue. Each record gives: V gene, J gene, CDR3 protein.

>TRBV21-1|TRBJ2-7
CASSTEQQGTYEQYF
>TRBV6-5|TRBJ1-3
CASSYSLGTKGNTIYF
>TRBV6-1|TRBJ2-2
CASSFLSSTGELFF
>TRBV20-1|TRBJ2-5
CSAGGGTEETQYF
>TRBV6-5|TRBJ2-7
CASRGGDSVSHEQYF
>TRBV27|TRBJ2-1
CASSSRGGVGNEQFF
>TRBV11-2|TRBJ2-7
CASSLGPSGGSSSYEQYF
>TRBV7-2|TRBJ2-3
CASSLALGALTDTQYF
>TRBV6-4|TRBJ2-1
CASSDSGRGGRNEQFF
>TRBV6-5|TRBJ2-5
CASSYGGRGETQYF
>TRBV18|TRBJ2-1
CASSVGQGYNEQFF
>TRBV12-3/TRBV12-4|TRBJ2-5
CASSLTSGGPPQYF
>TRBV7-2|TRBJ2-5
CASSLAPSRPQETQYF
>TRBV28|TRBJ1-5
CASSFFGQPQHF
>TRBV3-1|TRBJ2-2
CASSPGGGYDTGELFF
>TRBV5-1|TRBJ1-2
CASAGQGYGYTF
>TRBV10-3|TRBJ1-1
CAISGTGRGNTEAFF
>TRBV28|TRBJ1-6
CASTAGQGYSPLHF
>TRBV12-3/TRBV12-4|TRBJ2-6
CASSFRGTGPGANVLTF
>TRBV5-5|TRBJ1-5
CASSSGDGNQPQHF
>TRBV7-3|TRBJ1-4
CASSKGGGGEKLFF
>TRBV6-2/TRBV6-3|TRBJ1-5
CASSQNRQPQHF
>TRBV5-6|TRBJ1-1
CASSFTGIEAFF
>TRBV12-3/TRBV12-4|TRBJ2-1
CASLFYNEQFF
>TRBV6-6|TRBJ2-7
CASSYPGWEQYF
>TRBV5-6|TRBJ2-1
CASRFTGINEQFF
>TRBV20-1|TRBJ1-5
CSARDTAQGQGQPQHF
>TRBV27|TRBJ2-5
CASSLYGAGQETQYF
>TRBV7-9|TRBJ2-6
CASSLMGSGANVLTF
>TRBV6-1|TRBJ2-4
CASRQTRRGPKNIQYF
>TRBV5-1|TRBJ2-7
CASSLAGGDILYF
>TRBV20-1|TRBJ1-5
CSARSRLAFSSNQPQHF
>TRBV2|TRBJ2-3
CASNQRRTDTDTQYF
>TRBV5-1|TRBJ2-1
CASSLQVQTNEQFF
>TRBV29-1|TRBJ2-4
CSAALAKNIQYF
>TRBV9|TRBJ1-3
CASSVGPGAGNTIYF
>TRBV18|TRBJ2-1
CASSPAGTGSYEQFF
>TRBV30|TRBJ2-1
CAWSDVGNEQFF
>TRBV7-8|TRBJ1-2
CASSSDKVYGYTF
>TRBV7-7|TRBJ2-1
CASSPRDISMDNEQFF
>TRBV6-5|TRBJ2-2
CASSLQGGHTGELFF
>TRBV4-1|TRBJ2-6
CASSQDWGVWANVLTF
>TRBV5-1|TRBJ2-5
CASSSGTQVGKETQYF
>TRBV6-2/TRBV6-3|TRBJ2-1
CASSLAGVSGNEQFF
>TRBV3-1|TRBJ1-2
CASSPTTGTNYGYTF
>TRBV29-1|TRBJ1-1
CSAQFGERAFF
>TRBV15|TRBJ2-1
CATSRYASGEQFF
>TRBV5-5|TRBJ2-7
CASSLARFYEQYF
>TRBV5-1|TRBJ1-1
CASSWGASMNTEAFF